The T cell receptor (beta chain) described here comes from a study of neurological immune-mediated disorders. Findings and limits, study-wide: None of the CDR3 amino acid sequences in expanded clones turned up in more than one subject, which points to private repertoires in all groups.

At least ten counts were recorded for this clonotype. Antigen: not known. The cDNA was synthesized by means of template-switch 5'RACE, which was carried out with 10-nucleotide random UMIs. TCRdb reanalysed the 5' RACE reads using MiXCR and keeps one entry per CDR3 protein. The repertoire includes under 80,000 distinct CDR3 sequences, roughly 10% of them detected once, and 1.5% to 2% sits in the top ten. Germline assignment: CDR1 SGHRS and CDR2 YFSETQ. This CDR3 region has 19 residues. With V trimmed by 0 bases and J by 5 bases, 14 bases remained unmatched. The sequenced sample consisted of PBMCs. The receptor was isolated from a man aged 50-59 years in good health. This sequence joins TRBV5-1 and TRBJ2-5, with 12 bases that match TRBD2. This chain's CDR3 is CASSLAGLAGPALEETQYF. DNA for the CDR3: TGCGCCAGCAGCTTGGCTGGACTAGCGGGGCCGGCCCTCGAGGAGACCCAGTACTTC. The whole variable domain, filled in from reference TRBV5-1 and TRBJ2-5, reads KAGVTQTPRYLIKTRGQQVTLSCSPISGHRSVSWYQQTPGQGLQFLFEYFSETQRNKGNFPGRFSGRQFSNSRSEMNVSTLELGDSALYLCASSLAGLAGPALEETQYFGPGTRLLVL.